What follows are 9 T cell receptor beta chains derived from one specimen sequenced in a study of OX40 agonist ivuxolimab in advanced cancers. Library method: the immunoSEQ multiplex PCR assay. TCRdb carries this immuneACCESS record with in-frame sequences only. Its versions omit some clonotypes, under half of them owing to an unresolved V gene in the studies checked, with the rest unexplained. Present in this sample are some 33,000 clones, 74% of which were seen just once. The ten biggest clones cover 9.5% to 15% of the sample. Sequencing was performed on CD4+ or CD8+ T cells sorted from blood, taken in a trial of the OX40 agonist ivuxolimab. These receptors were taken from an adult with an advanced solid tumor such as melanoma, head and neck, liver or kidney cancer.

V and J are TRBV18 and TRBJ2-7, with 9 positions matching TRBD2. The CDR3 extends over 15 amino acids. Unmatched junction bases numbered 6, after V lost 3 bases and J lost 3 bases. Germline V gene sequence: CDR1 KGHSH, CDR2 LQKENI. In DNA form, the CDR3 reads TGTGCCAGCTCACCTTCTAGCGGGGCCCTCTACGAGCAGTACGTC. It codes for CASSPSSGALYEQYV.

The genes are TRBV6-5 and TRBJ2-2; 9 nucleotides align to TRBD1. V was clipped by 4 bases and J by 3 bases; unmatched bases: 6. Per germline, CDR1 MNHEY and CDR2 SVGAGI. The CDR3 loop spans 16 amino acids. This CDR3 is CASSLPGTGHTGELFF. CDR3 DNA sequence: TGTGCCAGCAGTTTGCCCGGGACAGGGCACACCGGGGAGCTGTTTTTT.

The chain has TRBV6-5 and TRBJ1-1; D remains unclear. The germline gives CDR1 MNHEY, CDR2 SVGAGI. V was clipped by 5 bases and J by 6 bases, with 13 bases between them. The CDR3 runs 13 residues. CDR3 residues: CASSPNTGAEAFF. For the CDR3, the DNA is TGTGCCAGCAGTCCTAACACTGGCGCTGAAGCTTTCTTT.

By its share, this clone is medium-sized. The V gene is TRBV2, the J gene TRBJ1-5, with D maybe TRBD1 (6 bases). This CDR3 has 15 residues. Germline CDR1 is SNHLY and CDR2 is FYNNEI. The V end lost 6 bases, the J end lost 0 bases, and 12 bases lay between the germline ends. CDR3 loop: CASRSGQYSNQPQHF. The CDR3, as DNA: TGTGCCAGCAGATCCGGACAGTATAGCAATCAGCCCCAGCATTTT.

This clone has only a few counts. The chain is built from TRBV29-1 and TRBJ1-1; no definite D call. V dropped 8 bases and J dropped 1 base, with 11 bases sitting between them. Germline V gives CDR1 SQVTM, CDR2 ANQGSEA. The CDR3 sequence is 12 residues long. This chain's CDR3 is CSLSQSNTEAFF. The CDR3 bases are TGCAGCCTGTCACAGTCGAACACTGAAGCTTTCTTT.

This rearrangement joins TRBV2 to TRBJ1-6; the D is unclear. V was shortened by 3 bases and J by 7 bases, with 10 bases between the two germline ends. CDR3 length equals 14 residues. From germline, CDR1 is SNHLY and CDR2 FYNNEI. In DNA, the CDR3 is TGTGCCAGCAGTGAGCTAGTCCAAAATTCACCCCTCCACTTT. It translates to CASSELVQNSPLHF.

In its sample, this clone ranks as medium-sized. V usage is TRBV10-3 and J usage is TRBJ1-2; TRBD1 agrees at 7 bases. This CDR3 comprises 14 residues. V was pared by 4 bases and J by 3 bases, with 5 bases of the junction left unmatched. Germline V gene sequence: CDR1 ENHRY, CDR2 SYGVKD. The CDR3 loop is CAISGGTDYYGYTF. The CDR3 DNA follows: TGTGCCATCAGTGGGGGGACAGATTACTATGGCTACACCTTC.

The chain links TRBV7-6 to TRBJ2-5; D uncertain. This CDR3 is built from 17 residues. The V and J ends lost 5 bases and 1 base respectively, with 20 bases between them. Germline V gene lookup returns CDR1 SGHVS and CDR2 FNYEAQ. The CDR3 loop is CASSLPGSIGPQETQYF. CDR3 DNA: TGTGCCAGCAGCCTCCCCGGGTCCATCGGCCCCCAAGAGACCCAGTACTTC.

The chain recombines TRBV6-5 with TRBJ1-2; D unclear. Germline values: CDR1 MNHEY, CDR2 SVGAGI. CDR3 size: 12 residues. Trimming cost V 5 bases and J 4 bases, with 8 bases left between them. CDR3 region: CASSEGGYGYTF. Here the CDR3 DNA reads TGTGCCAGCAGTGAGGGCGGCTATGGCTACACCTTC.